One and the same sample provided the 25 T cell receptor beta chains below, sequenced in a study of shared clonotypes between healthy human individuals. Assay used: immunoSEQ multiplex PCR; TCRdb lists only in-frame clones, some missing. The repertoire consists of 2,100,000 or so clones, with 90% to 97% occurring once and the leading ten covering around 0.13%. The sequencing input was naive CD4+ T cells sorted from blood. The subset is: CD45RA+ positively selected. The origin of the receptors is a young man in good health.

The V gene is TRBV10-3, the J gene TRBJ2-3; 9 positions match TRBD2. Trimming at V came to 5 bases and at J to 0 bases, leaving 6 bases not matched to a gene. This CDR3 region has 16 residues. The germline CDR1 and CDR2 sequences are ENHRY and SYGVKD. CDR3 DNA: TGTGCCATCAGTCTGGCGGGGGGGACTAGCACAGATACGCAGTATTTT. Encoded protein: CAISLAGGTSTDTQYF.

The chain employs TRBV14 and TRBJ1-3; D call uncertain. This CDR3 has 13 residues. Trimming removed 6 bases at V and 0 bases at J, with 6 bases between. Germline V gene lookup returns CDR1 SGHDN and CDR2 FVKESK. CDR3 nucleotide sequence: TGTGCCAGCAGGCAGGCCTCTGGAAACACCATATATTTT. It specifies CASRQASGNTIYF. Full variable domain (outside the CDR3, taken from reference TRBV14 and TRBJ1-3): EAGVTQFPSHSVIEKGQTVTLRCDPISGHDNLYWYRRVMGKEIKFLLHFVKESKQDESGMPNNRFLAERTGGTYSTLKVQPAELEDSGVYFCASRQASGNTIYFGEGSWLTVV.

This clone was observed a single time. This chain links TRBV4-1 with TRBJ1-5, with D uncertain. Deletions cut 1 base from V and 4 bases from J, with 5 bases between. The CDR3 is 13 residues long. Germline lookup yields CDR1 MGHRA and CDR2 YSYEKL. The CDR3 loop reads CASSQVLNQPQHF. The DNA of the CDR3 is TGCGCCAGCAGCCAAGTCCTTAATCAGCCCCAGCATTTT.

The J gene is TRBJ2-5, the V gene TRBV29-1, with 8 bases aligning to TRBD1. The CDR3 spans 14 residues. CDR1 is SQVTM and CDR2 is ANQGSEA in the germline V gene. The CDR3 loop is CSVKPRTGQETQYF. CDR3 coding DNA: TGCAGTGTGAAACCAAGGACAGGGCAAGAGACCCAGTACTTC. Drawing the rest from reference TRBV29-1 and TRBJ2-5, the complete variable domain is SAVISQKPSRDICQRGTSLTIQCQVDSQVTMMFWYRQQPGQSLTLIATANQGSEATYESGFVIDKFPISRPNLTFSTLTVSNMSPEDSSIYLCSVKPRTGQETQYFGPGTRLLVL.

The CDR3 DNA sequence: TGTGCCAGCAGATCGGACCGACTAGCGGGGTTTGGGGAGACCCAGTACTTC. This translates into CASRSDRLAGFGETQYF. The chain joins TRBV2 to TRBJ2-5, with 11 bases aligning to TRBD2. Trimming at V came to 6 bases and at J to 5 bases, leaving 14 bases not matched to a gene. The V gene's germline CDR1 is SNHLY and CDR2 FYNNEI. The CDR3 totals 17 residues.

The genes are TRBV4-1 and TRBJ1-4; the D gene is possibly TRBD1 (5 bases). The germline CDR1 and CDR2 sequences are MGHRA and YSYEKL. Trimming took off 6 bases at V and 5 bases at J, with 13 bases between the two ends. The CDR3 runs to 14 residues. CDR3 DNA sequence: TGCGCCAGCAGGCGGGGCGGGAAAAATGAAAAACTGTTTTTT. This codes for CASRRGGKNEKLFF.

The CDR3 bases are TGCGCCAGCGGCCGGGGGACTAGCGGGGGTCCAAATGAGCAGTTCTTC. Translated, it gives CASGRGTSGGPNEQFF. The chain joins TRBV10-2 to TRBJ2-1; TRBD2 agrees at 14 bases. Per germline, CDR1 WSHSY and CDR2 SAAADI. Trimming cost V 8 bases and J 7 bases; bases outside gene matches: 10. This CDR3 contains 16 residues.

The chain recombines TRBV5-1 with TRBJ2-3; 11 nucleotides match TRBD2. The length of the CDR3 is 16 residues. V was clipped by 4 bases and J by 5 bases; unmatched bases: 9. The V gene's germline CDR1 is SGHRS and CDR2 YFSETQ. CDR3 sequence (DNA): TGCGCCAGCAGCCCGACTAGCGGGGTATCGGGAGATACGCAGTATTTT. It codes for CASSPTSGVSGDTQYF.

This clone was observed once. V gene TRBV30 combines with J gene TRBJ1-5; 11 nucleotides agree with TRBD1. Germline V lookup: CDR1 GTSNPN, CDR2 SVGIG (reference sequence). The J segment lost 11 bases and the V segment lost 0 bases, leaving 12 bases of the junction unmatched. This CDR3 region has 16 residues. The chain's CDR3 is CAWSVPGTGGLGAQHF. In nucleotides, the CDR3 is TGTGCCTGGAGTGTACCCGGGACAGGGGGGCTGGGGGCCCAGCATTTT.

This chain links TRBV4-1 with TRBJ1-2, with 7 bases matching TRBD1. Germline V lookup: CDR1 MGHRA, CDR2 YSYEKL. V lost 1 base to trimming and J lost 0 bases; unmatched junction nucleotides: 5. This CDR3 has 16 amino acids. CDR3 region: CASSQARTGSNYGYTF. In nucleotides, the CDR3 is TGCGCCAGCAGCCAAGCGAGGACAGGATCTAACTATGGCTACACCTTC.

A few counts support this clone. The chain combines TRBV6-6 with TRBJ1-2; 7 positions match TRBD1. Trimming took 10 bases from V and 2 from J; bases not matched to a gene: 4. The CDR3 consists of 12 residues. Germline CDR1 MNHNY, CDR2 SVGAGI (reference sequence). The CDR3 sequence: CAITTGNYGYTF. Here the CDR3 DNA reads TGTGCCATCACGACAGGGAACTATGGCTACACCTTC.

The chain joins TRBV15 to TRBJ2-7; 10 positions agree with TRBD2. Germline CDR1 reads LNHNV; CDR2 reads YYDKDF (reference sequence). J lost 2 bases, V lost 4 bases, and 5 bases had no gene match. The CDR3 covers 15 residues. The CDR3: CATSTLAGGPYEQYF. CDR3 in DNA: TGTGCCACCAGCACTTTAGCGGGGGGCCCCTACGAGCAGTACTTC.

CDR3 bases: TGTGCCAGCAGCTTCCGGCGGGAGAGCCACGAGCAGTACTTC. Amino acid sequence: CASSFRRESHEQYF. The V call is TRBV5-6, the J call TRBJ2-7; 7 nucleotides line up with TRBD2. CDR1 is SGHDT, CDR2 YYEEEE, per germline. Trimming removed 2 bases from V and 5 bases from J; junction bases left unmatched: 7. The CDR3 spans 14 residues. Full variable domain (missing parts from reference TRBV5-6 and TRBJ2-7): DAGVTQSPTHLIKTRGQQVTLRCSPKSGHDTVSWYQQALGQGPQFIFQYYEEEERQRGNFPDRFSGHQFPNYSSELNVNALLLGDSALYLCASSFRRESHEQYFGPGTRLTVT.

This rearrangement joins TRBV18 to TRBJ2-6; no definite D call. Germline V gene data show CDR1 as KGHSH and CDR2 as LQKENI. V shed 3 bases and J shed 0 bases, with 15 bases lying between them. The CDR3 sequence is 18 residues long. The CDR3 sequence is CASSPPLHLPSGANVLTF. The CDR3 DNA is TGTGCCAGCTCACCGCCGCTTCACTTACCCTCTGGGGCCAACGTCCTGACTTTC. The whole variable domain, remainder taken from reference TRBV18 and TRBJ2-6, is NAGVMQNPRHLVRRRGQEARLRCSPMKGHSHVYWYRQLPEEGLKFMVYLQKENIIDESGMPKERFSAEFPKEGPSILRIQQVVRGDSAAYFCASSPPLHLPSGANVLTFGAGSRLTVL.

The chain combines TRBV13 with TRBJ1-1, with D possibly matching TRBD1 (5 bases). The CDR3 loop spans 15 amino acids. Trimming pared 5 bases from V and 1 base from J, leaving 14 bases between. The germline V gene encodes CDR1 PRHDT and CDR2 FYEKMQ (reference sequence). The CDR3 DNA reads as TGTGCCAGCAGCCGCTCCGGGACCGCGAACACTGAAGCTTTCTTT. Translated: CASSRSGTANTEAFF.

V and J are TRBV30 and TRBJ2-2; 7 bases are a match to TRBD1. Germline assignment: CDR1 GTSNPN and CDR2 SVGIG (reference sequence). The CDR3 is made up of 13 amino acids. Losses at the gene ends were 3 bases for V and 5 bases for J; bases not matched to a gene: 3. CDR3 sequence (DNA): TGTGCCTGGAGGGACAGGCCAACCGGGGAGCTGTTTTTT. Protein product: CAWRDRPTGELFF. Full variable domain (missing parts from reference TRBV30 and TRBJ2-2): SQTIHQWPATLVQPVGSPLSLECTVEGTSNPNLYWYRQAAGRGLQLLFYSVGIGQISSEVPQNLSASRPQDRQFILSSKKLLLSDSGFYLCAWRDRPTGELFFGEGSRLTVL.

The sample holds one count of this clone. The V call is TRBV6-1, the J call TRBJ1-6; the match to TRBD1 covers 7 bases. This CDR3 has 15 amino acids. Germline trimming cut 7 bases from V and 6 bases from J; bases unmatched to any gene: 9. Germline-derived CDR1 and CDR2 are MNHNS and SASEGT. The CDR3 protein is CASTRVGQINSPLHF. Here the CDR3 DNA reads TGTGCCAGCACGCGGGTGGGACAGATTAATTCACCCCTCCACTTT.

Of note for this clone: Relative to the germline gene, one junction end is altered; a read error may explain this. This rearrangement joins TRBV7-7 to TRBJ2-2; tentative D call: TRBD1 (6 bases). Germline values: CDR1 SSHAT, CDR2 FNYEAQ (reference sequence). CDR3 length: 17 residues. CDR3 coding DNA: TGTGCTAGCAGCCTGGCCGGGACACCTGCGAACACCGGGGAGCTGTTTTTT. Protein sequence: CASSLAGTPANTGELFF.

The CDR3 protein is CTSSPGLGFSYEQYF. The DNA for the CDR3 is TGCACCAGCAGCCCCGGACTAGGGTTTTCCTACGAGCAGTACTTC. The chain links TRBV1 to TRBJ2-7; the table names TRBD2, a call not compared with the DNA. TRBV1 is marked as a pseudogene. The length of the CDR3 is 15 residues.

The J gene is TRBJ1-1, the V gene TRBV5-1; D is possibly TRBD1 (5 bases). Germline CDR1 reads SGHRS; CDR2 reads YFSETQ. The V and J ends lost 0 bases and 8 bases respectively, with 14 bases between them. The CDR3 sequence is 14 residues long. The CDR3 DNA sequence: TGCGCCAGCAGCTTGGCGTTAGGGGCGGGCGAAGCTTTCTTT. Translated, it gives CASSLALGAGEAFF. Full variable domain (missing parts from reference TRBV5-1 and TRBJ1-1): KAGVTQTPRYLIKTRGQQVTLSCSPISGHRSVSWYQQTPGQGLQFLFEYFSETQRNKGNFPGRFSGRQFSNSRSEMNVSTLELGDSALYLCASSLALGAGEAFFGQGTRLTVV.

This clone was recorded once. The rearrangement uses TRBV5-1 and TRBJ2-2, with 8 bases fitting TRBD2. Germline V gene lookup returns CDR1 SGHRS and CDR2 YFSETQ. This CDR3 has 16 residues. Trimming cost V 0 bases and J 4 bases; bases outside gene matches: 5. CDR3 loop: CASSLAGTSGTGELFF. The CDR3 bases are TGCGCCAGCAGCTTGGCAGGGACTAGTGGCACCGGGGAGCTGTTTTTT.

The chain combines TRBV6-5 with TRBJ2-7, with TRBD2 as a possible D gene (6 bases). The length of the CDR3 is 14 residues. Germline CDR1 MNHEY, CDR2 SVGAGI. V lost 5 bases to trimming and J lost 0 bases, with 11 bases between them. CDR3 residues: CASSIAVSSYEQYF. The CDR3 DNA reads as TGTGCCAGCAGTATAGCGGTAAGCTCCTACGAGCAGTACTTC.

The chain has TRBV7-2 and TRBJ2-5; D gene unclear. This CDR3 contains 12 residues. V lost 3 bases and J lost 3, with 5 bases in between. Germline lookup yields CDR1 SGHTA and CDR2 FQGNSA. The CDR3 region has the DNA TGTGCCAGCAGCTTGCGTGAAGAGACCCAGTACTTC. Its protein product is CASSLREETQYF.

The chain carries TRBV5-4 and TRBJ2-1; D is unclear. The germline V gene has CDR1 SGHNT and CDR2 YYREEE (reference sequence). The CDR3 has 14 residues. The V gene lost 3 bases and the J gene lost 2 bases, with 9 bases spanning the gap. This CDR3 reads CASSSTPTYNEQFF. CDR3 DNA: TGTGCCAGCAGCTCCACCCCTACCTACAATGAGCAGTTCTTC.

The V and J genes are TRBV4-1 and TRBJ1-2, with a weak D call TRBD1 (5 bases). V was pared by 1 base and J by 6 bases, with 24 bases between. The CDR3 contains 18 residues. The germline gives CDR1 MGHRA, CDR2 YSYEKL. In nucleotides, the CDR3 is TGCGCCAGCAGCCAAGCCCGGGACGGCCCCTTCCGAAGAGATGGCTACACCTTC. As protein: CASSQARDGPFRRDGYTF.